This passage covers 7 T cell receptor beta chains from one sample sequenced in a study of OX40 agonist ivuxolimab in advanced cancers. Generated by immunoSEQ multiplex PCR, the TCRdb table keeps only in-frame clones and is missing some. The data hold tens of thousands of clones, with nearly 90% observed a single time. The starting material was CD4+ or CD8+ T cells sorted from blood, obtained in a trial of the OX40 agonist ivuxolimab. The source of these receptors is an adult with an advanced solid tumor such as melanoma, head and neck, liver or kidney cancer.

A single count supports this clone. The chain links TRBV5-1 to TRBJ2-5; maybe TRBD1 (6 bases). The V and J ends lost 5 bases and 0 bases respectively, with 14 bases between them. Germline V gene data show CDR1 as SGHRS and CDR2 as YFSETQ. The CDR3 has 15 residues. CDR3 nucleotides: TGCGCCAGCAGGGGACAAACAGAATACCAAGAGACCCAGTACTTC. It codes for CASRGQTEYQETQYF.

The chain joins TRBV29-1 to TRBJ2-3; D not certain. The CDR3 length is 12 residues. Germline CDR1 reads SQVTM; CDR2 reads ANQGSEA. Trimming removed 6 bases from V and 1 base from J, with 8 bases in between. CDR3 nucleotides: TGCAGCGTGATTTGGCGCACAGATACGCAGTATTTT. Translating gives CSVIWRTDTQYF.

The chain uses TRBV2 and TRBJ2-3, with 13 bases lining up with TRBD2. Germline CDR1 reads SNHLY; CDR2 reads FYNNEI. This CDR3 is built from 15 residues. V dropped 10 bases and J dropped 2; count of bases not matched to a gene: 6. CDR3 in amino acids: CANVGTSGNTDTQYF. CDR3 coding DNA: TGTGCCAACGTCGGGACTAGCGGGAACACAGATACGCAGTATTTT.

The V and J genes are TRBV28 and TRBJ1-1; the D is unclear. V was clipped by 2 bases and J by 2 bases, with 12 bases between them. Per the germline V gene, CDR1 is MDHEN and CDR2 is SYDVKM. The CDR3 has 15 residues. CDR3 amino acids: CASSLDSVTNTEAFF. The CDR3 bases are TGTGCCAGCAGTTTAGATTCCGTAACCAACACTGAAGCTTTCTTT.

The chain couples TRBV14 to TRBJ1-4; 7 bases are shared with TRBD1. The J segment lost 8 bases and the V segment lost 5 bases, leaving 5 bases of the junction unmatched. The CDR3 loop spans 13 amino acids. Germline values: CDR1 SGHDN, CDR2 FVKESK. CDR3 protein: CASSSGGEEKLFF. CDR3 bases: TGTGCCAGCAGCTCAGGGGGAGAAGAAAAACTGTTTTTT.

The chain uses TRBV5-1 and TRBJ2-5; a possible D gene is TRBD2 (5 bases). Germline CDR1 is SGHRS and CDR2 is YFSETQ. V dropped 1 base and J dropped 2 bases, with 15 bases sitting between them. This CDR3 spans 16 amino acids. CDR3 amino acids: CASSLTGAGRQETQYF. The CDR3 coding sequence is TGCGCCAGCAGCTTGACCGGCGCGGGTAGGCAAGAGACCCAGTACTTC.

V and J are TRBV5-1 and TRBJ1-1; TRBD1 might be the D (5 bases). The CDR3 loop spans 13 amino acids. Germline V gene sequence: CDR1 SGHRS, CDR2 YFSETQ. Trimming took off 6 bases at V and 1 base at J, with 10 bases between the two ends. CDR3: CASNNQGNTEAFF. CDR3 in DNA: TGCGCCAGCAACAACCAGGGGAACACTGAAGCTTTCTTT.